This TCR beta chain was documented in a study of cytomegalovirus exposure and HLA in healthy donors. Findings and limits, study-wide: The study put some 160 TCR beta chains on its list as cytomegalovirus-associated. As confirmed in vitro, three CMV-associated chains were specific for CMV antigens. Most TCR sequences proved rare, with some public TCRs found in many donors.

This clone was detected a few times. The antigen remains undetermined. Sequencing was performed with immunoSEQ multiplex PCR; in TCRdb, only in-frame clones are kept and a portion is missing. Here the sample spans about 150,000 clones, approximately 90% being singletons. Trimming took 3 bases from V and 2 from J, leaving 11 bases between them. The CDR3 is 14 amino acids. The sequenced sample consisted of PBMCs. The sequence derives from a young man in good health and CMV-seronegative. The chain is built from TRBV23-1 and TRBJ2-7, with D maybe TRBD1 (5 bases). TRBV23-1 is an ORF for which the function is uncertain. CDR3 nucleotide sequence: TGCGCCAGCAGTCAGAAGGCAGGGCCCTACGAGCAGTACTTC. This sequence encodes CASSQKAGPYEQYF.